This is a list of T cell receptor beta chains from one sample in a study of blood T cell repertoires in COVID-19. Generated by immunoSEQ multiplex PCR, the TCRdb table keeps only in-frame clones and is missing some. The sample yields under 350,000 clones, roughly nine tenths seen once. The sample comprised PBMCs or T cells enriched from blood (not recorded which). The receptors stem from a woman aged 35 to 49 who had recovered from COVID-19. The CDR3 runs from the conserved cysteine through the conserved F or W. The D gene is left open where the match is weak. Size values are once, few and many counts, or a class for expanded clones, and some rows have none.

clone_size j_call v_call d_call cdr3_aa cdr3_nt
- TRBJ1-2 TRBV9 TRBD1 CASSVRTGAGGYTF TGTGCCAGCAGCGTAAGGACAGGGGCCGGTGGCTACACCTTC
- TRBJ2-7 TRBV5-1 TRBD2 CASSQSSGSYEQYF TGCGCCAGCAGTCAGTCTAGCGGGAGTTACGAGCAGTACTTC
- TRBJ1-6 TRBV27 TRBD1 CASSLGLSWRGRGNSPLHF TGTGCCAGCAGTTTAGGTTTGTCTTGGAGGGGGCGTGGGAATTCACCCCTCCACTTT
- TRBJ2-1 TRBV12-3/TRBV12-4 - CASSPDNNEQFF TGTGCCAGCAGTCCTGACAACAATGAGCAGTTCTTC
once TRBJ1-4 TRBV5-4 - CASSLAGGGHEKLFF TGTGCCAGCAGCTTGGCGGGGGGCGGGCATGAAAAACTGTTTTTT
few TRBJ2-7 TRBV3-1/TRBV3-2 TRBD2 CASSQEPGGYEQYF TGTGCCAGCAGCCAAGAGCCGGGAGGCTACGAGCAGTACTTC
- TRBJ1-2 TRBV29-1 TRBD1 CSVEEQQGEGYTF TGCAGCGTTGAAGAGCAACAGGGGGAAGGCTACACCTTC
few TRBJ2-3 TRBV18 TRBD2 CASSPPGLAGAMSTDTQYF TGTGCCAGCTCACCACCGGGTTTAGCGGGGGCCATGAGCACAGATACGCAGTATTTT
- TRBJ2-7 TRBV6-5 - CASSYSSLYEQYF TGTGCCAGCAGTTACTCTTCCCTCTACGAGCAGTACTTC
- TRBJ2-7 TRBV2 TRBD2 CASSPGLAASYEQYF TGTGCCAGCAGTCCCGGACTAGCGGCCTCCTACGAGCAGTACTTC
- TRBJ2-3 TRBV7-2 TRBD2 CASSLFRASGRTDTQYF TGTGCCAGCAGCTTATTTCGGGCTAGCGGGAGGACAGATACGCAGTATTTT
- TRBJ2-3 TRBV11-3 - CASSLQRITDTQYF TGTGCCAGCAGCCTGCAGCGGATCACAGATACGCAGTATTTT
- TRBJ1-3 TRBV2 - CASSAPTGSGNTIYF TGTGCCAGCAGTGCCCCCACAGGGTCAGGAAACACCATATATTTT
- TRBJ1-5 TRBV20-1 TRBD1 CSASSTGGGQPQHF TGCAGTGCTAGTTCAACAGGGGGCGGGCAGCCCCAGCATTTT
- TRBJ1-6 TRBV28 - CASRGGYYSPLHF TGTGCCAGCAGGGGGGGGTATTACTCACCCCTCCACTTT
- TRBJ1-1 TRBV27 TRBD1 CASSPTGLGDTEAFF TGTGCCAGCAGTCCGACAGGGCTTGGGGACACTGAAGCTTTCTTT
- TRBJ2-1 TRBV27 TRBD2 CASSTSGTSGSNEQFF TGTGCCAGCAGTACATCCGGGACTAGCGGGAGCAATGAGCAGTTCTTC
- TRBJ2-7 TRBV30 TRBD2 CAWMVSGGSSYEQYF TGTGCCTGGATGGTGAGTGGCGGGAGCTCCTACGAGCAGTACTTC
- TRBJ2-1 TRBV19 TRBD2 CASSQAGGTRSREQFF TGTGCCAGTAGTCAAGCGGGAGGAACAAGGTCGCGGGAGCAGTTCTTC
- TRBJ1-2 TRBV27 - CASSFRANDYGYTF TGTGCCAGCAGTTTTAGAGCTAACGACTATGGCTACACCTTC
- TRBJ2-1 TRBV18 TRBD1 CASSPRDRSNEQFF TGTGCCAGCTCACCCCGGGACAGGTCGAATGAGCAGTTCTTC
- TRBJ2-3 TRBV25-1 - CASSVPGPDTQYF TGTGCCAGCAGTGTACCGGGTCCAGATACGCAGTATTTT
- TRBJ1-4 TRBV7-9 - CASSVGAGNEKLFF TGTGCCAGCAGCGTGGGGGCCGGGAATGAAAAACTGTTTTTT
- TRBJ1-1 TRBV4-1 TRBD1 CASSQGQGARGNTEAFF TGCGCCAGCAGCCAAGGACAGGGGGCGCGCGGGAACACTGAAGCTTTCTTT
- TRBJ1-5 TRBV18 - CASSGQGNQPQHF TGTGCCAGCTCAGGGCAGGGGAATCAGCCCCAGCATTTT
- TRBJ1-5 TRBV19 - CATHGQYNQPQHF TGTGCCACCCACGGACAGTACAATCAGCCCCAGCATTTT
- TRBJ1-1 TRBV5-1 - CASSANREGNTEAFF TGCGCCAGCAGCGCCAACAGGGAAGGAAACACTGAAGCTTTCTTT
- TRBJ1-6 TRBV5-1 - CASSPGQPNSPLHF TGCGCCAGCAGCCCAGGACAGCCTAATTCACCCCTCCACTTT
- TRBJ1-2 TRBV19 - CASSWQTNYGYTF TGTGCCAGTAGTTGGCAGACTAACTATGGCTACACCTTC
- TRBJ1-1 TRBV6-5 - CASSSSGITEAFF TGTGCCAGCAGTTCGTCGGGGATCACTGAAGCTTTCTTT
- TRBJ2-5 TRBV7-2 TRBD1 CASSRDRGPQETQYF TGTGCCAGCAGCCGCGACAGGGGGCCCCAAGAGACCCAGTACTTC
- TRBJ2-5 TRBV25-1 - CASSESGRLPLQETQYF TGTGCCAGCAGTGAATCTGGCAGGCTACCTCTCCAAGAGACCCAGTACTTC
- TRBJ1-2 TRBV18 - CASSPPGAADGYTF TGTGCCAGCTCACCACCGGGGGCAGCAGATGGCTACACCTTC
- TRBJ2-7 TRBV5-4 TRBD1 CASSTGGRYEQYF TGTGCCAGTTCGACAGGGGGCAGGTACGAGCAGTACTTC
- TRBJ1-1 TRBV30 - CAWSPGGGTEAFF TGTGCCTGGAGTCCGGGGGGTGGAACTGAAGCTTTCTTT
- TRBJ1-3 TRBV18 TRBD1 CASSTGAGNTIYF TGTGCCAGCTCAACAGGGGCTGGAAACACCATATATTTT
- TRBJ1-3 TRBV20-1 - CSASGSLGRAGNTIYF TGCAGTGCTAGTGGTAGCCTTGGCAGGGCTGGAAACACCATATATTTT
many TRBJ1-2 TRBV7-9 - CASSLGAYYGYTF TGTGCCAGCAGCTTGGGGGCTTACTATGGCTACACCTTC
- TRBJ2-3 TRBV7-9 - CASSLDGGTDTQYF TGTGCCAGCAGCTTAGACGGGGGTACAGATACGCAGTATTTT
- TRBJ1-5 TRBV19 - CATDPGGRQPQHF TGTGCCACAGACCCGGGGGGGCGTCAGCCCCAGCATTTT
- TRBJ2-7 TRBV3-1/TRBV3-2 - CASSHTSSAPQGEQYF TGTGCCAGCAGCCATACCTCGTCTGCCCCTCAGGGCGAGCAGTACTTC